One sample yielded the 5 T cell receptor beta chains listed below, sequenced in a study of yellow fever vaccine responses in identical twins. TCRdb reanalysed the RT-PCR reads using MiXCR and keeps one entry per CDR3 protein. Of over 2,000 distinct CDR3 sequences in the sample, 82% were seen once. Specimen: T cells from blood (PBMCs), unsorted or a sorted subset (not recorded which), collected before or after yellow fever vaccination (not recorded which). These receptors were obtained from a woman aged 18-30 years who received the yellow fever vaccine.

J is TRBJ1-1 and V is TRBV28, with D possibly matching TRBD1 (5 bases). This CDR3 has 15 amino acids. The germline V gene has CDR1 MDHEN and CDR2 SYDVKM. Trimming pared 1 base from V and 0 bases from J, leaving 9 bases between. The CDR3 DNA is TGTGCCAGCAGTTTATCAGGGACCATGAACACTGAAGCTTTCTTT. It yields the protein CASSLSGTMNTEAFF.

The rearrangement joins TRBV2 to TRBJ1-1; no clear D. This CDR3 is built from 11 residues. Germline loops: CDR1 SNHLY, CDR2 FYNNEI. V lost 7 bases, J lost 6 bases, and 9 bases lay in between. The CDR3 reads CASKTNSEAFF. The DNA for the CDR3 is TGTGCCAGCAAGACAAACTCTGAAGCTTTCTTT.

This clonotype has just a few counts. This chain uses TRBV10-1 with TRBJ1-6; D perhaps matches TRBD1 (6 bases). The V gene's germline CDR1 is WNHNN and CDR2 SYGVQD (reference sequence). CDR3 size: 15 residues. Trimming pared 3 bases from V and 7 bases from J, leaving 13 bases between. DNA of the CDR3: TGCGCCAGCAGTGATCAACAGGGCCTAAATTCACCCCTCCACTTT. It translates to CASSDQQGLNSPLHF.

The chain is built from TRBV11-1 and TRBJ1-1, with D tentatively TRBD1 (5 bases). Trimming removed 3 bases from V and 11 bases from J, with 16 bases in between. This CDR3 spans 13 amino acids. Per germline, CDR1 SGHAT and CDR2 FQDESV (reference sequence). The CDR3 coding sequence is TGTGCCAGCAGCTTCCCGTCGGGGACGGGGGCTTTCTTT. Amino acids: CASSFPSGTGAFF.

This chain joins TRBV19 and TRBJ1-5, with D uncertain. Germline CDR1 and CDR2: LNHDA and SQIVND (reference sequence). Deletions cut 3 bases from V and 7 bases from J, with 7 bases between. The CDR3 is made up of 12 amino acids. The CDR3 coding sequence is TGTGCCAGTAGTATTGGGTTCCAGCCCCAGCATTTT. Its translation: CASSIGFQPQHF.